The clone carrying this TCR beta chain was seen many times. The antigen remains unidentified. Alongside a J-beta primer mix, a sample-barcoded 5' primer served in a second PCR lasting roughly 7 to 12 cycles. One entry per CDR3 protein results from TCRdb running MiXCR on the 5' RACE reads. The repertoire holds about 1.6 million distinct CDR3 sequences, with roughly 32% as singletons. These data are taken from a study of blood T cells in healthy people across ages. Overall study results and limits: Unknown CMV status may confound age-related changes in expanded clones.

Germline CDR1 is DFQATT and CDR2 is SNEGSKA (reference sequence). The length of the CDR3 is 11 residues. Trimming took off 5 bases at V and 3 bases at J, with 8 bases between the two ends. Total RNA, at least 5 micrograms per sample, was extracted from PBMCs. This chain uses TRBV20-1 with TRBJ2-7, with D unclear. The sequence came from a woman younger than 45 in good health. Source material: blood. The CDR3: CSAGKNYEQYF. The CDR3 coding sequence is TGCAGTGCTGGGAAGAACTACGAGCAGTACTTC.